Below, one T cell receptor beta chain is given with its context. The target antigen is unknown. The source of the sample is a study of cytomegalovirus exposure and HLA in healthy donors. Study-level points and caveats: In an earlier analysis, productive rearrangement rates for most beta V segments clustered near 87% or 30%. An analysis that was carried out later associated 16,951 TCR beta sequences with HLA alleles at 0.05 false discovery rate.

60 Vbeta and 13 Jbeta primers were used in PCR. Generated by immunoSEQ multiplex PCR, the TCRdb table keeps only in-frame clones and is missing some. The table for this sample gives 60,000 to 80,000 clones. The junction had 8 bases not matched to a gene; V was cut back by 4 bases and J by 7 bases. The CDR3 runs 15 residues. The germline CDR1 and CDR2 sequences are MDHEN and SYDVKM. Specimen: PBMCs. This rearrangement joins TRBV28 to TRBJ1-5; 9 bases fit TRBD1. This TCR derives from a man aged 35 to 55 in good health and CMV-seronegative. The CDR3 reads CASSSLRDRAQPQHF. CDR3 sequence (DNA): TGTGCCAGCAGTTCGCTCCGGGACAGGGCACAGCCCCAGCATTTT.